These T cell receptor beta chains were read from a single sample in a study of beta chain features in type 1 diabetes. The table came from immunoSEQ multiplex PCR; TCRdb's copy has only in-frame clones and leaves some out. Counted here are under 400,000 clones, less than 15% occurring once; the ten biggest clones make up roughly 7%. Sequencing was performed on central memory CD4+ T cells from blood. These receptors all stem from a man aged 30-40 years in good health. Each CDR3 is given with its conserved first and last residue. Each record gives: J gene, clone size, D gene, V gene, CDR3 protein, CDR3 DNA. D genes are given only for firm matches. Not all rows give a size; the values are once, few, many and, for expanded clones, a class.

TRBJ2-5 few - TRBV14 CASSQGSEETQYF TGTGCCAGCAGCCAAGGATCTGAAGAGACCCAGTACTTC
TRBJ2-7 few TRBD2 TRBV7-9 CASRRPSGGTYEQYF TGTGCCAGCAGGCGACCTAGCGGGGGGACCTACGAGCAGTACTTC
TRBJ2-4 few - TRBV7-2 CASSLSSAKNIQYF TGTGCCAGCAGCTTATCTTCTGCCAAAAACATTCAGTACTTC
TRBJ1-1 - - TRBV6-6 CASRGEGTLVGTEAFF TGTGCCAGCAGAGGTGAAGGAACTCTCGTGGGCACTGAAGCTTTCTTT
TRBJ1-6 few - TRBV7-9 CASSLDGYNSPLHF TGTGCCAGCAGCTTAGACGGTTATAATTCACCCCTCCACTTT
TRBJ2-1 many TRBD2 TRBV7-2 CASSDKTSGKEQFF TGTGCCAGCAGCGATAAGACTAGCGGGAAAGAGCAGTTCTTC
TRBJ1-3 few - TRBV7-8 CASSDNLVDTIYF TGTGCCAGCAGCGACAACTTGGTAGACACCATATATTTT
TRBJ1-1 many - TRBV29-1 CLVTGNTEAFF TGCCTCGTGACAGGGAACACTGAAGCTTTCTTT
TRBJ2-3 few - TRBV11-2 CASSSYEGGSTDTQYF TGTGCCAGCAGCAGTTATGAGGGGGGTAGCACAGATACGCAGTATTTT
TRBJ1-5 few TRBD1 TRBV18 CASSAGQGNQPQHF TGTGCCAGCTCAGCGGGACAGGGGAATCAGCCCCAGCATTTT
TRBJ2-5 - TRBD1 TRBV19 CASSRDSQRTETQYF TGTGCCAGTAGCCGGGACAGTCAACGGACGGAGACCCAGTACTTC
TRBJ1-5 few TRBD1 TRBV18 CASSQTGRGQPQHF TGTGCCAGCTCACAGACAGGGAGGGGTCAGCCCCAGCATTTT
TRBJ2-2 few - TRBV9 CASSVEAGNTGELFF TGTGCCAGCAGCGTAGAAGCGGGGAACACCGGGGAGCTGTTTTTT
TRBJ2-7 few - TRBV7-2 CASSLDYYEQYF TGTGCCAGCAGCTTAGATTACTACGAGCAGTACTTC
TRBJ2-1 few - TRBV11-2 CASSLPLVNEQFF TGTGCCAGCAGCTTACCACTAGTTAATGAGCAGTTCTTC
TRBJ1-2 many - TRBV30 CAWRGYEGYTF TGTGCCTGGAGGGGGTACGAAGGCTACACCTTC
TRBJ1-2 few TRBD1 TRBV11-1 CASSRRQGDGYTF TGTGCCAGCAGCCGAAGACAGGGAGATGGCTACACCTTC
TRBJ1-2 - - TRBV6-5 CASSYEGSYGYTF TGTGCCAGCAGTTACGAAGGGAGCTATGGCTACACCTTC
TRBJ2-5 - TRBD2 TRBV4-2 CASSTTSGGAVTQYF TGTGCCAGCAGCACCACTAGCGGGGGGGCTGTGACCCAGTACTTC
TRBJ2-1 - TRBD2 TRBV11-3 CASSPSGTGYNEQFF TGTGCCAGCAGCCCCAGCGGGACTGGGTACAATGAGCAGTTCTTC
TRBJ1-1 many - TRBV19 CASSAEWYPNTEAFF TGTGCCAGTAGTGCCGAATGGTATCCAAACACTGAAGCTTTCTTT
TRBJ2-1 many - TRBV13 CASSLRAPVKQFF TGTGCCAGCAGCTTACGGGCCCCCGTTAAGCAGTTCTTC
TRBJ2-5 - TRBD2 TRBV6-5 CASSSPGTSGRTQYF TGTGCCAGCAGTTCCCCCGGGACTAGCGGCCGGACCCAGTACTTC
TRBJ2-3 few TRBD2 TRBV4-3 CASTFQLAGSTDTQYF TGCGCCAGCACTTTTCAACTAGCGGGGAGCACAGATACGCAGTATTTT